These T cell receptor beta chains were read from a single sample in a study of CD8+ T cells in alopecia areata. The repertoire was sequenced with immunoSEQ multiplex PCR; TCRdb's copy has only in-frame clones and lacks some. The data show around 170,000 clones, 51% seen once. The source was CD8+ T cells sorted from blood, collected at week 52, from a patient treated with tofacitinib. These receptors all come from a human donor with alopecia areata. The CDR3 runs from the conserved cysteine through the conserved F or W. The order of the fields is V gene, CDR3 length, D gene, J gene, clone size, CDR3 protein, CDR3 DNA. D genes are given only for firm matches. Expanded clones are given a class, and other clones once, few, many or no size at all.

V: TRBV28; length: 16; D: .; J: TRBJ2-3; size: few; CDR3: CASSFSPRVGTDTQYF; DNA: TGTGCCAGCAGTTTTAGCCCCAGAGTGGGCACAGATACGCAGTATTTT
V: TRBV7-9; length: 15; D: TRBD1; J: TRBJ2-2; size: .; CDR3: CASSSMDRVAGELFF; DNA: TGTGCCAGCAGCTCAATGGACAGGGTGGCCGGGGAGCTGTTTTTT
V: TRBV27; length: 12; D: .; J: TRBJ2-7; size: .; CDR3: CASSSSRYEQYF; DNA: TGTGCCAGCAGTTCTTCACGATACGAGCAGTACTTC
V: TRBV27; length: 13; D: .; J: TRBJ2-7; size: .; CDR3: CASSFGRTYEQYF; DNA: TGTGCCAGCAGTTTCGGTAGGACCTACGAGCAGTACTTC
V: TRBV5-4; length: 12; D: .; J: TRBJ2-1; size: .; CDR3: CASSLQHNEQFF; DNA: TGTGCCAGCAGCTTGCAGCATAATGAGCAGTTCTTC
V: TRBV2; length: 16; D: .; J: TRBJ1-5; size: .; CDR3: CATQSDRTHSNQPQHF; DNA: TGTGCCACCCAGTCGGACAGAACCCATAGCAATCAGCCCCAGCATTTT
V: TRBV29-1; length: 13; D: TRBD1; J: TRBJ1-2; size: few; CDR3: CSVVPGQGEGYTF; DNA: TGCAGCGTCGTCCCGGGACAGGGGGAAGGCTACACCTTC
V: TRBV6-5; length: 13; D: .; J: TRBJ2-1; size: few; CDR3: CASSYEGLGEQFF; DNA: TGTGCCAGCAGTTACGAAGGACTGGGTGAGCAGTTCTTC
V: TRBV7-3; length: 13; D: .; J: TRBJ2-7; size: few; CDR3: CASSLGGTYEQYF; DNA: TGTGCCAGCAGCTTGGGGGGAACCTACGAGCAGTACTTC
V: TRBV6-1; length: 13; D: .; J: TRBJ1-1; size: .; CDR3: CASSDSMNTEAFF; DNA: TGTGCCAGCAGTGACAGCATGAACACTGAAGCTTTCTTT
V: TRBV30; length: 15; D: TRBD2; J: TRBJ2-1; size: .; CDR3: CAWIGQRGAYNEQFF; DNA: TGTGCCTGGATTGGTCAGCGGGGGGCCTACAATGAGCAGTTCTTC
V: TRBV7-8; length: 10; D: .; J: TRBJ2-5; size: .; CDR3: CASSRETQYF; DNA: TGTGCCAGCAGCCGGGAGACCCAGTACTTC
V: TRBV14; length: 13; D: .; J: TRBJ2-7; size: .; CDR3: CASSQADGGEQYF; DNA: TGTGCCAGCAGCCAAGCGGACGGAGGCGAGCAGTACTTC
V: TRBV5-1; length: 15; D: TRBD1; J: TRBJ1-2; size: once; CDR3: CASSLEGAPNYGYTF; DNA: TGCGCCAGCAGCTTGGAGGGGGCCCCCAACTATGGCTACACCTTC
V: TRBV19; length: 15; D: TRBD1; J: TRBJ2-7; size: .; CDR3: CASSPDRGPFYEQYF; DNA: TGTGCCAGTAGTCCCGACAGGGGCCCTTTCTACGAGCAGTACTTC
V: TRBV7-2; length: 16; D: .; J: TRBJ2-3; size: few; CDR3: CASSPRRWFSTDTQYF; DNA: TGTGCCAGCAGCCCCCGACGTTGGTTTAGCACAGATACGCAGTATTTT
V: TRBV5-1; length: 13; D: .; J: TRBJ1-1; size: .; CDR3: CASSAEPNTEAFF; DNA: TGCGCCAGCAGTGCGGAACCGAACACTGAAGCTTTCTTT
V: TRBV27; length: 14; D: .; J: TRBJ2-7; size: .; CDR3: CATQPSPPSYEQYF; DNA: TGTGCCACCCAGCCATCACCCCCTTCCTACGAGCAGTACTTC
V: TRBV6-1; length: 15; D: TRBD1; J: TRBJ1-2; size: once; CDR3: CASSAPGQSRYGYTF; DNA: TGTGCCAGCAGTGCTCCGGGACAGTCTCGTTATGGCTACACCTTC
V: TRBV9; length: 17; D: TRBD2; J: TRBJ2-3; size: .; CDR3: CASSGERGGRFSDTQYF; DNA: TGTGCCAGCAGCGGGGAGCGGGGGGGCAGGTTCTCAGATACGCAGTATTTT
V: TRBV27; length: 13; D: .; J: TRBJ1-1; size: .; CDR3: CASSSVGLTEAFF; DNA: TGTGCCAGCAGTTCGGTGGGGCTGACAGAAGCTTTCTTT
V: TRBV5-6; length: 13; D: .; J: TRBJ2-2; size: few; CDR3: CASSLFGTGELFF; DNA: TGTGCCAGCAGCTTATTCGGTACCGGGGAGCTGTTTTTT
V: TRBV11-2; length: 18; D: TRBD1; J: TRBJ2-2; size: .; CDR3: CASSLPIEGQENTGELFF; DNA: TGTGCCAGCAGCTTACCGATAGAGGGACAGGAAAACACCGGGGAGCTGTTTTTT
V: TRBV13; length: 14; D: .; J: TRBJ1-6; size: .; CDR3: CASSLGPYNSPLHF; DNA: TGTGCCAGCAGCCTAGGACCTTATAATTCACCCCTCCACTTT
V: TRBV2; length: 15; D: .; J: TRBJ1-6; size: .; CDR3: CASSGRSSYNSPLHF; DNA: TGTGCCAGCAGTGGGCGGAGCTCCTATAATTCACCCCTCCACTTT
V: TRBV2; length: 18; D: TRBD2; J: TRBJ2-4; size: .; CDR3: CASSGALAGGRPKNIQYF; DNA: TGTGCCAGCAGTGGTGCACTAGCGGGGGGGCGACCCAAAAACATTCAGTACTTC
V: TRBV2; length: 13; D: .; J: TRBJ1-1; size: .; CDR3: CASSGAMNTEAFF; DNA: TGTGCCAGCAGTGGAGCGATGAACACTGAAGCTTTCTTT
V: TRBV5-6; length: 16; D: .; J: TRBJ1-1; size: .; CDR3: CASSFGPGMWGTEAFF; DNA: .
V: TRBV2; length: 14; D: .; J: TRBJ2-5; size: .; CDR3: CASSYLGDGETQYF; DNA: TGTGCCAGCAGTTACCTCGGGGATGGGGAGACCCAGTACTTC
V: TRBV6-5; length: 15; D: .; J: TRBJ1-2; size: .; CDR3: CASRPQTGEVYGYTF; DNA: TGTGCCAGCAGACCCCAGACCGGGGAAGTCTATGGCTACACCTTC
V: TRBV27; length: 14; D: TRBD2; J: TRBJ2-7; size: .; CDR3: CASSFEPGGYEQYF; DNA: TGTGCCAGCAGCTTTGAGCCGGGGGGGTACGAGCAGTACTTC
V: TRBV6-6; length: 14; D: .; J: TRBJ2-5; size: .; CDR3: CASSLWGNEETQYF; DNA: TGTGCCAGCAGTTTGTGGGGGAACGAAGAGACCCAGTACTTC
V: TRBV5-4; length: 16; D: TRBD1; J: TRBJ1-6; size: .; CDR3: CASSFPSVTGDSPLHF; DNA: TGTGCCAGCAGCTTTCCTTCCGTGACAGGGGATTCACCCCTCCACTTT
V: TRBV9; length: 13; D: .; J: TRBJ2-7; size: .; CDR3: CASSPGSLGEQYF; DNA: TGTGCCAGCAGCCCGGGGTCTCTTGGAGAGCAGTACTTC
V: TRBV5-1; length: 15; D: .; J: TRBJ1-2; size: .; CDR3: CASTTGQPLNYGYTF; DNA: TGCGCCAGCACCACGGGGCAGCCCCTTAACTATGGCTACACCTTC
V: TRBV10-3; length: 15; D: .; J: TRBJ2-3; size: .; CDR3: CAIKAGDTYTDTQYF; DNA: TGTGCCATCAAGGCGGGGGACACGTACACAGATACGCAGTATTTT
V: TRBV29-1; length: 14; D: .; J: TRBJ2-7; size: .; CDR3: CSVLFAGSSYEQYF; DNA: TGCAGCGTCCTCTTTGCCGGAAGCTCCTACGAGCAGTACTTC
V: TRBV4-3; length: 16; D: .; J: TRBJ2-3; size: few; CDR3: CASSQDWEGALYTQYF; DNA: TGCGCCAGCAGCCAAGATTGGGAAGGGGCCCTCTATACGCAGTATTTT
V: TRBV7-2; length: 13; D: .; J: TRBJ2-2; size: .; CDR3: CASSLRNTGELFF; DNA: TGTGCCAGCAGCTTAAGGAACACCGGGGAGCTGTTTTTT
V: TRBV9; length: 13; D: .; J: TRBJ1-5; size: .; CDR3: CASSVDGSQPQHF; DNA: TGTGCCAGCAGCGTAGATGGGAGTCAGCCCCAGCATTTT
V: TRBV11-2; length: 14; D: TRBD1; J: TRBJ2-1; size: .; CDR3: CASSLGQGSDEQFF; DNA: TGTGCCAGCAGCTTAGGACAGGGTAGCGATGAGCAGTTCTTC
V: TRBV9; length: 15; D: TRBD2; J: TRBJ2-1; size: .; CDR3: CASSFRGSSYNEQFF; DNA: TGTGCCAGCAGCTTCCGCGGGAGCTCCTACAATGAGCAGTTCTTC
V: TRBV27; length: 13; D: .; J: TRBJ1-1; size: few; CDR3: CASSLGTNTEAFF; DNA: TGTGCCAGCAGTTTGGGTACTAACACTGAAGCTTTCTTT
V: TRBV30; length: 14; D: TRBD1; J: TRBJ1-5; size: few; CDR3: CAWSEGQYNQPQHF; DNA: TGTGCCTGGAGTGAGGGACAGTACAATCAGCCCCAGCATTTT
V: TRBV4-2; length: 15; D: .; J: TRBJ1-5; size: .; CDR3: CASSQDLLNNQPQHF; DNA: TGTGCCAGCAGCCAAGATCTTCTCAATAATCAGCCCCAGCATTTT
V: TRBV11-2; length: 13; D: .; J: TRBJ2-2; size: .; CDR3: CASSLAGGGMVFF; DNA: TGTGCCAGCAGCTTAGCGGGGGGCGGAATGGTGTTTTTT
V: TRBV15; length: 16; D: .; J: TRBJ2-5; size: .; CDR3: CATSRDREGNQETQYF; DNA: TGTGCCACCAGCAGGGACAGGGAGGGGAACCAAGAGACCCAGTACTTC
V: TRBV30; length: 11; D: .; J: TRBJ1-1; size: .; CDR3: CAWNADTEAFF; DNA: TGTGCCTGGAATGCGGACACTGAAGCTTTCTTT
V: TRBV2; length: 15; D: TRBD1; J: TRBJ1-2; size: .; CDR3: CASSLKRTGANGYTF; DNA: TGTGCCAGCAGTCTTAAGAGGACAGGGGCCAACGGCTACACCTTC
V: TRBV4-1; length: 14; D: .; J: TRBJ1-5; size: .; CDR3: CASSQALSNQPQHF; DNA: TGCGCCAGCAGCCAAGCACTTAGCAATCAGCCCCAGCATTTT
V: TRBV13; length: 15; D: TRBD1; J: TRBJ2-1; size: few; CDR3: CASSLAAGGHNEQFF; DNA: TGTGCCAGCAGCTTAGCGGCAGGGGGCCACAATGAGCAGTTCTTC
V: TRBV29-1; length: 18; D: .; J: TRBJ2-7; size: few; CDR3: CSVEGGADHGLPSYEQYF; DNA: TGCAGCGTTGAAGGCGGAGCGGACCACGGCTTACCTTCCTACGAGCAGTACTTC
V: TRBV5-4; length: 12; D: .; J: TRBJ1-2; size: .; CDR3: CASNYGEDGYTF; DNA: TGTGCCAGCAATTACGGGGAGGACGGCTACACCTTC
V: TRBV4-3; length: 17; D: TRBD1; J: TRBJ2-2; size: .; CDR3: CASSQEIWTGDTGELFF; DNA: TGCGCCAGCAGCCAAGAAATCTGGACAGGAGACACCGGGGAGCTGTTTTTT
V: TRBV27; length: 15; D: .; J: TRBJ2-3; size: few; CDR3: CASSDSVGSTDTQYF; DNA: TGTGCCAGCAGTGACTCAGTCGGTAGCACAGATACGCAGTATTTT
V: TRBV6-5; length: 15; D: .; J: TRBJ1-1; size: few; CDR3: CASSEKSYMNTEAFF; DNA: TGTGCCAGCAGCGAGAAGTCCTACATGAACACTGAAGCTTTCTTT
V: TRBV30; length: 15; D: TRBD1; J: TRBJ1-3; size: .; CDR3: CAWSRDSGSGNTIYF; DNA: TGTGCCTGGAGCCGGGACAGCGGGTCTGGAAACACCATATATTTT
V: TRBV4-3; length: 18; D: TRBD1; J: TRBJ2-1; size: .; CDR3: CASSQDGVEGAILGEQFF; DNA: TGCGCCAGCAGCCAAGATGGGGTTGAGGGGGCGATCCTTGGTGAGCAGTTCTTC
V: TRBV19; length: 15; D: .; J: TRBJ2-6; size: .; CDR3: CASTPDASGANVLTF; DNA: TGTGCCAGTACCCCGGACGCGTCTGGGGCCAACGTCCTGACTTTC